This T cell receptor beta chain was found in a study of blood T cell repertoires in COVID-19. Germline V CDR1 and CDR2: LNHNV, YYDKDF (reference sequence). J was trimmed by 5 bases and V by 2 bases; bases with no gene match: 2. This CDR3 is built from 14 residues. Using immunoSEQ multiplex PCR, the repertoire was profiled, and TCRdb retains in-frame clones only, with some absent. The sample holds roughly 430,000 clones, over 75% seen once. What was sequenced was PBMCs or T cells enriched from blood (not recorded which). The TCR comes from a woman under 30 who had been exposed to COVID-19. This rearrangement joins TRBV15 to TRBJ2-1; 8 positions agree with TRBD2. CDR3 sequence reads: CATSRILADNEQFF. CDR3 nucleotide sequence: TGTGCCACCAGCAGAATACTAGCGGACAATGAGCAGTTCTTC.